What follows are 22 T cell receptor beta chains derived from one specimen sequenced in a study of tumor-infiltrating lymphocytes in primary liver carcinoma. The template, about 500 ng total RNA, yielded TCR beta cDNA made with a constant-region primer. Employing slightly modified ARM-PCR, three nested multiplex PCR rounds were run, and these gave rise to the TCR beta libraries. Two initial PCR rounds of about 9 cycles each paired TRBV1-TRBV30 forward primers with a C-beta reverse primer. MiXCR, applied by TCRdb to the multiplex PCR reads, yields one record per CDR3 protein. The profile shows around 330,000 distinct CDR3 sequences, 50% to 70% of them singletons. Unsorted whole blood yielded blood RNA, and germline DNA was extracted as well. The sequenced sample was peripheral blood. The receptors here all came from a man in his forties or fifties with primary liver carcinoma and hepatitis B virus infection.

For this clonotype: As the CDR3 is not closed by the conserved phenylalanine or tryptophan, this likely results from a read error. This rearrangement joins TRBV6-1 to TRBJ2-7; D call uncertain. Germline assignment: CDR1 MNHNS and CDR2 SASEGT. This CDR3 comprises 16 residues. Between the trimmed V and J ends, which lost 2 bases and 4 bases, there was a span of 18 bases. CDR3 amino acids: CASSETHLGNTYEQYI. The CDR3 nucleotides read TGTGCCAGCAGTGAAACCCACCTTGGCAATACTTACGAGCAGTACATC.

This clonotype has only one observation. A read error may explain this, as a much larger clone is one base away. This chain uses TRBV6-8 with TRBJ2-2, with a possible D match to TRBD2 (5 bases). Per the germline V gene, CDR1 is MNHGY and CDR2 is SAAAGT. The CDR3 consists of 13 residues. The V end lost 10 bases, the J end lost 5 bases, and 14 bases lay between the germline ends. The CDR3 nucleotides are TGTGCCAACAGCCGCGACTATACCGGGGAGCTGTTTTTT. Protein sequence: CANSRDYTGELFF.

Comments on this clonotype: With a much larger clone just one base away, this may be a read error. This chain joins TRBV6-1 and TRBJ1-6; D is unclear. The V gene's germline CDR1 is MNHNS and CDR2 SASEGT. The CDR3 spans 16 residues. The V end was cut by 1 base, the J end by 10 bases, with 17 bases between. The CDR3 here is CASSEVWQADQSPLHF. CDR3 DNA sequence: TGTGCCAGCAGTGAAGTATGGCAGGCGGACCAATCACCCCTCCACTTT.

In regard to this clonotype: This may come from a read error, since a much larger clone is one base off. CDR3 sequence (DNA): TGTGCCAACACCCAGGGGTACGAGCAGTACTTC. Translation: CANTQGYEQYF. The J gene is TRBJ2-7, the V gene TRBV6-5; weak D call: TRBD1 (6 bases). This CDR3 comprises 11 residues. Per germline, CDR1 MNHEY and CDR2 SVGAGI. V was pared by 10 bases and J by 4 bases, with 11 bases between.

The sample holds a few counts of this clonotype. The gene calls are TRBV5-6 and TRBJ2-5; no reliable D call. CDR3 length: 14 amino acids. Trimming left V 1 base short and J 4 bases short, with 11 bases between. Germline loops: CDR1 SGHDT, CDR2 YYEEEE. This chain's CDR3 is CASSLIGRRETQYF. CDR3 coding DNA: TGTGCCAGCAGCTTGATTGGCAGGAGAGAGACCCAGTACTTC.

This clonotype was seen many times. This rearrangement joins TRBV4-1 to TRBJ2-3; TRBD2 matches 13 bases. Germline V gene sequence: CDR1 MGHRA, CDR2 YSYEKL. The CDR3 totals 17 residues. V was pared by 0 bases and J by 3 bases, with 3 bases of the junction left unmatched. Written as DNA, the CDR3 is TGCGCCAGCAGCCAAGATGGGGGACTAGCGGGGACAGATACGCAGTATTTT. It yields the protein CASSQDGGLAGTDTQYF.

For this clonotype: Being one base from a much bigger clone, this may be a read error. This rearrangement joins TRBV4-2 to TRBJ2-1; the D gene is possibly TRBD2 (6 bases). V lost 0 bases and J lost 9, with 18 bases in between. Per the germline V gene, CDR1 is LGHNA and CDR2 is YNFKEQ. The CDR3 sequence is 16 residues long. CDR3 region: CASSQDASWRGGEQFF. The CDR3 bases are TGTGCCAGCAGCCAAGATGCTAGCTGGAGGGGAGGTGAGCAGTTCTTC.

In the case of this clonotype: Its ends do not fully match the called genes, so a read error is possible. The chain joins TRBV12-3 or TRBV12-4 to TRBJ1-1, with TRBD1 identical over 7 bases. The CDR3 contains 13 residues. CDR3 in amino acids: CASRGQLKTEAFF. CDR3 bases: TGTGCCAGCAGGGGACAGTTGAAGACTGAAGCTTTCTTT.

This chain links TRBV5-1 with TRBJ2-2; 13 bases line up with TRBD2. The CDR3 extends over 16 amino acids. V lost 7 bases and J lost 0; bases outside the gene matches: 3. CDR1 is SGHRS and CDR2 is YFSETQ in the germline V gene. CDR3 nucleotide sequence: TGCGCCAGCCTAGGACTAGCGGGAGCGAACACCGGGGAGCTGTTTTTT. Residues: CASLGLAGANTGELFF.

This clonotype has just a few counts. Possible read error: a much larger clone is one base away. CDR3 sequence: CASSLKAGGGNEQLF. CDR3 DNA: TGTGCCAGCAGTTTAAAGGCGGGAGGGGGGAATGAGCAGCTCTTC. This sequence joins TRBV12-3 or TRBV12-4 and TRBJ2-1; 9 nucleotides line up with TRBD2. The CDR3 sequence is 15 residues long.

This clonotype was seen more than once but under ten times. As DNA, the CDR3 is TGTGCCAGCAGCTTCGGACAGGGCGGAGAGACCCAGTACTTC. Translation: CASSFGQGGETQYF. This rearrangement joins TRBV7-9 to TRBJ2-5, with 8 positions matching TRBD1. The CDR3 covers 14 residues. Losses at the gene ends were 3 bases for V and 4 bases for J; bases not matched to a gene: 4. The V gene's germline CDR1 is SEHNR and CDR2 FQNEAQ (reference sequence).

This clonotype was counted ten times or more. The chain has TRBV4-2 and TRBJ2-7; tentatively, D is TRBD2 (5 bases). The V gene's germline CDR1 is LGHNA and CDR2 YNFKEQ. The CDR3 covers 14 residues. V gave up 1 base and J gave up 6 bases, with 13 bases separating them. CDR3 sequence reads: CASSQGTSFSEQYF. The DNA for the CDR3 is TGTGCCAGCAGCCAAGGTACTAGTTTCAGCGAGCAGTACTTC.

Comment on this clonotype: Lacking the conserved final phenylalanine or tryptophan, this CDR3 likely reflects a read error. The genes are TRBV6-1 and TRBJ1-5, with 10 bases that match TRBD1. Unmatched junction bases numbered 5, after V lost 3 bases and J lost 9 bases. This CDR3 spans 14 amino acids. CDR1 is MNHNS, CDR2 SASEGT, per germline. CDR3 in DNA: TGTGCCAGCAGTGAGGGACAGGGGCCCTGGCCCCAGCATCTT. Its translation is CASSEGQGPWPQHL.

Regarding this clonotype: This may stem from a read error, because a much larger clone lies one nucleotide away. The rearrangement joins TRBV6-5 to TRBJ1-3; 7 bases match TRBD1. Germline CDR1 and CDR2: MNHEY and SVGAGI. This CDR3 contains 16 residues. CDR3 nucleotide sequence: TGTGCCGGCAGTTCCACAGGGGCGGCGGCTGGAAACACCATATATTTT. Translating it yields CAGSSTGAAAGNTIYF.

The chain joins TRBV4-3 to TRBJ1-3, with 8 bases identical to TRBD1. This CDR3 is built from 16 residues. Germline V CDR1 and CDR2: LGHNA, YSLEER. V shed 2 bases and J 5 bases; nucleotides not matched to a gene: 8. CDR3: CASSQLTGAGRNTIYF. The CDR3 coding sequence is TGCGCCAGCAGCCAACTGACAGGGGCCGGTCGAAACACCATATATTTT.

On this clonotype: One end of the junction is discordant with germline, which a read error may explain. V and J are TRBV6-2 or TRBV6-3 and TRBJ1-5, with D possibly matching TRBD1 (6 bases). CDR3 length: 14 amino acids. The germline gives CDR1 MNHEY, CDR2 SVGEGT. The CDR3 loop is CASGLDRRNQPQHF. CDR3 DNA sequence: TGTGCCAGCGGCCTCGACAGGAGAAATCAGCCCCAGCATTTC.

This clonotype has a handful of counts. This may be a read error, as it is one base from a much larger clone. CDR3 in DNA: TGTGCCAGCAGGAATCCCGGCAACGAGCAGTACTTC. The encoded protein is CASRNPGNEQYF. The chain is built from TRBV6-1 and TRBJ2-7; D is undetermined. The germline V and J ends were trimmed by 6 bases and 5 bases, with 11 bases remaining between them. CDR1 is MNHNS, CDR2 SASEGT, per germline. This CDR3 spans 12 amino acids.

CDR3 sequence: CASNLSGVETQYF. CDR3 coding DNA: TGTGCCAGCAACCTATCGGGAGTGGAGACCCAGTACTTC. This chain links TRBV4-2 with TRBJ2-5; D is possibly TRBD2 (6 bases). The CDR3 totals 13 residues. CDR1 is LGHNA, CDR2 YNFKEQ, per germline. Trimming pared 7 bases from V and 5 bases from J, leaving 14 bases between.

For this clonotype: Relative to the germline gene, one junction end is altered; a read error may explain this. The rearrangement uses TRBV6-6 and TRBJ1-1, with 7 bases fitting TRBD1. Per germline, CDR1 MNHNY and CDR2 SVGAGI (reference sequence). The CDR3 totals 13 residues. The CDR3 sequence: CASRYTGEAEAFF. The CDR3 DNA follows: TGCGCCAGCAGATACACAGGGGAGGCTGAAGCTTTCTTT.

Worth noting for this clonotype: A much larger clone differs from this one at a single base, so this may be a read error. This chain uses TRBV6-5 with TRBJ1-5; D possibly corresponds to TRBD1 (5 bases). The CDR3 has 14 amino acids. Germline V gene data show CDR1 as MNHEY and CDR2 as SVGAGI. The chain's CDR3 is CASSYGGSNKPQHF. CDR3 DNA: TGTGCCAGCAGTTACGGGGGGAGCAATAAGCCCCAGCATTTT.

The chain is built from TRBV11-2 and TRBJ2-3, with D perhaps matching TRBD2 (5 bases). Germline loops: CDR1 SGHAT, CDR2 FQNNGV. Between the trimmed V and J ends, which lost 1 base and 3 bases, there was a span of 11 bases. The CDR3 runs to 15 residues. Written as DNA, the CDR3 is TGTGCCAGCAGCTTAGTGGGCGGGCCAACAGATACGCAGTATTTT. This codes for CASSLVGGPTDTQYF.

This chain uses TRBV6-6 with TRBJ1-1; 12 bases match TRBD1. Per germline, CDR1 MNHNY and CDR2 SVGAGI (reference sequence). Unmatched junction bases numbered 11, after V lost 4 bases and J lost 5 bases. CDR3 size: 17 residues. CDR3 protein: CASSSPGTGGVRTEAFF. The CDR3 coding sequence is TGTGCCAGCAGTTCCCCGGGGACAGGGGGCGTCCGGACTGAAGCTTTCTTT.